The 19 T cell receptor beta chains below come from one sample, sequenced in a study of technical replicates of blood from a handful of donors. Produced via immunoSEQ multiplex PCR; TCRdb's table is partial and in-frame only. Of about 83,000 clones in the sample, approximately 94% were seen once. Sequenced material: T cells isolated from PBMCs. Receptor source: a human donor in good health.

The CDR3 loop reads CASSKRALGGLYGYTF. Written as DNA, the CDR3 is TGTGCCAGCAGCAAAAGGGCTCTAGGGGGCCTTTATGGCTACACCTTC. This chain connects TRBV21-1 to TRBJ1-2; the table names TRBD1, a call not compared with the DNA. TRBV21-1 is classified as a pseudogene. The CDR3 spans 16 residues.

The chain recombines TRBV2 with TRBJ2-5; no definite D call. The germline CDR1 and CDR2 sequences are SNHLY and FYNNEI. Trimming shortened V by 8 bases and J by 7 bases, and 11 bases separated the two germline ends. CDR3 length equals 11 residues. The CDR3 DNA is TGTGCCAGCGAAGAAATCGGGACCCAGTACTTC. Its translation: CASEEIGTQYF.

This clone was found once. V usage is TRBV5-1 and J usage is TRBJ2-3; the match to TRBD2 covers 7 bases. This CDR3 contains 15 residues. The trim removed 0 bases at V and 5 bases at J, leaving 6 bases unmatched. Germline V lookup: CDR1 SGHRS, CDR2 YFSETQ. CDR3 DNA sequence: TGCGCCAGCAGCTTGGGACTAGCCCCGCGAGATACGCAGTATTTT. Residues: CASSLGLAPRDTQYF.

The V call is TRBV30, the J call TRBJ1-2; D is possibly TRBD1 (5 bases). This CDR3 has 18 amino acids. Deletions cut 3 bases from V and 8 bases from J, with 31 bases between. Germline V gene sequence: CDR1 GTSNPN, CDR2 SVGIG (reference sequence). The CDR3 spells CAWSPTWPSPQGLRGYTF. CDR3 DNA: TGTGCCTGGAGCCCCACGTGGCCTTCTCCGCAGGGTCTTCGGGGCTACACCTTC. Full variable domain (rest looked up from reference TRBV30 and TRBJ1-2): SQTIHQWPATLVQPVGSPLSLECTVEGTSNPNLYWYRQAAGRGLQLLFYSVGIGQISSEVPQNLSASRPQDRQFILSSKKLLLSDSGFYLCAWSPTWPSPQGLRGYTFGSGTRLTVV.

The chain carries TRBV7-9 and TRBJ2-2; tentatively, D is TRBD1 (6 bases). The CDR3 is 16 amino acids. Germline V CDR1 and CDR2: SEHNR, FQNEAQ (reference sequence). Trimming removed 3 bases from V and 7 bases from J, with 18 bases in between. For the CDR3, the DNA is TGTGCCAGCAGCTTTTACAGGGATCGGTCCCACGGGGAGCTGTTTTTT. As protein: CASSFYRDRSHGELFF.

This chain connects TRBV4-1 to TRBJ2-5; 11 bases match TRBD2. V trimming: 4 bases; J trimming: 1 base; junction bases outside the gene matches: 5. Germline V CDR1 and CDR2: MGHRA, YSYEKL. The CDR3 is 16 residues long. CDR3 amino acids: CASSPLLAGVQETQYF. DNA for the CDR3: TGCGCCAGCAGCCCGTTACTAGCGGGGGTCCAAGAGACCCAGTACTTC.

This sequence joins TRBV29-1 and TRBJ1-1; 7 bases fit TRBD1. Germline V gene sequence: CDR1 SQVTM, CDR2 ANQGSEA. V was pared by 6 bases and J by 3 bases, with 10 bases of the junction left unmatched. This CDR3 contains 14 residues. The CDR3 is CSVITGASHTEAFF. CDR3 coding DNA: TGCAGCGTGATAACAGGGGCCTCGCACACTGAAGCTTTCTTT. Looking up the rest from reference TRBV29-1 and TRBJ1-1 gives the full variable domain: SAVISQKPSRDICQRGTSLTIQCQVDSQVTMMFWYRQQPGQSLTLIATANQGSEATYESGFVIDKFPISRPNLTFSTLTVSNMSPEDSSIYLCSVITGASHTEAFFGQGTRLTVV.

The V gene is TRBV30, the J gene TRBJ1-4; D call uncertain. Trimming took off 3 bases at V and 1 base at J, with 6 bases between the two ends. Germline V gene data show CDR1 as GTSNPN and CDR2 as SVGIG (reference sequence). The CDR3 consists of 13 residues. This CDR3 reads CAWRALTNEKLFF. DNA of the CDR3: TGTGCCTGGAGGGCTCTAACTAATGAAAAACTGTTTTTT.

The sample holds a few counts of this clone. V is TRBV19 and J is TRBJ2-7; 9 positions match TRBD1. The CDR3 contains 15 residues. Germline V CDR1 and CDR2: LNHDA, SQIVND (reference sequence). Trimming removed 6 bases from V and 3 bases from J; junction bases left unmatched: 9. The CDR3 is CASSPPGTGNYEQYF. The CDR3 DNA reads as TGTGCCAGTAGCCCTCCCGGGACAGGGAACTACGAGCAGTACTTC.

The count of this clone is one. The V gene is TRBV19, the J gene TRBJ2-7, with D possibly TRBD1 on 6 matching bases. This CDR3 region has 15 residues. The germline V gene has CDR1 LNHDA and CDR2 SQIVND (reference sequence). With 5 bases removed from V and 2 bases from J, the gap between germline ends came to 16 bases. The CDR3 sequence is CASSAAGTSTYEQYF. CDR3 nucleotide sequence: TGTGCCAGTAGTGCCGCCGGGACATCTACCTACGAGCAGTACTTC. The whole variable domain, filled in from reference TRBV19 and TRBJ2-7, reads DGGITQSPKYLFRKEGQNVTLSCEQNLNHDAMYWYRQDPGQGLRLIYYSQIVNDFQKGDIAEGYSVSREKKESFPLTVTSAQKNPTAFYLCASSAAGTSTYEQYFGPGTRLTVT.

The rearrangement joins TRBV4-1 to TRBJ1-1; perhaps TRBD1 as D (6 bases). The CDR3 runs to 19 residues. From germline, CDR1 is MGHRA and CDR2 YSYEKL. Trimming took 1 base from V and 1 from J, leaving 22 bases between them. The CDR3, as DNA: TGCGCCAGCAGCCAAGGAATGTTAAGGGGGGGACCTAAGAACACTGAAGCTTTCTTT. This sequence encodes CASSQGMLRGGPKNTEAFF.

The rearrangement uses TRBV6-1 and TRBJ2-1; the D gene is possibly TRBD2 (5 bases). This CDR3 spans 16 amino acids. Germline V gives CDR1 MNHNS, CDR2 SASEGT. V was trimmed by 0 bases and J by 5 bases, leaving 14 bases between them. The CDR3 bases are TGTGCCAGCAGTGAAGCCGGCAGCCACGGGGACAATGAGCAGTTCTTC. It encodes CASSEAGSHGDNEQFF.

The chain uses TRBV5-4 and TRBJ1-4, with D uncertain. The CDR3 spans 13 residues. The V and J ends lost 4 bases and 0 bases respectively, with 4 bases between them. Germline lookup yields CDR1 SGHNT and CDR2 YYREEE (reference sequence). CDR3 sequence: CASSAATNEKLFF. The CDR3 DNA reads TGTGCCAGCAGCGCGGCAACTAATGAAAAACTGTTTTTT.

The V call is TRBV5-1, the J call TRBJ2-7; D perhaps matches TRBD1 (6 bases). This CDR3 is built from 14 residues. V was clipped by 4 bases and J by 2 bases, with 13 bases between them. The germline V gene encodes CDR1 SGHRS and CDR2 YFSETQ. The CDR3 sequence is CASSQYRDAYEQYF. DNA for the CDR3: TGCGCCAGCAGCCAATACAGGGACGCCTACGAGCAGTACTTC. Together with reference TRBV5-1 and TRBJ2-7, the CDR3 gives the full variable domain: KAGVTQTPRYLIKTRGQQVTLSCSPISGHRSVSWYQQTPGQGLQFLFEYFSETQRNKGNFPGRFSGRQFSNSRSEMNVSTLELGDSALYLCASSQYRDAYEQYFGPGTRLTVT.

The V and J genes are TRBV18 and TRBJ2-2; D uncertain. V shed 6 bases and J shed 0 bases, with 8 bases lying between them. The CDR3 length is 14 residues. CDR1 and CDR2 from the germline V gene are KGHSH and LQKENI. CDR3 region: CASSHSTNTGELFF. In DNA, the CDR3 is TGTGCCAGCTCGCACAGTACGAACACCGGGGAGCTGTTTTTT. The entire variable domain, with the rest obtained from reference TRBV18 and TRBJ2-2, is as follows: NAGVMQNPRHLVRRRGQEARLRCSPMKGHSHVYWYRQLPEEGLKFMVYLQKENIIDESGMPKERFSAEFPKEGPSILRIQQVVRGDSAAYFCASSHSTNTGELFFGEGSRLTVL.

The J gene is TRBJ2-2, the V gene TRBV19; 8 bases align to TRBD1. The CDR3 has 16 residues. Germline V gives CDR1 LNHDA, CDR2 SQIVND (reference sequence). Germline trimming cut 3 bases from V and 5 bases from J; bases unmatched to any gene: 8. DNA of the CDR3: TGTGCCAGTAGTATTGGTGGGACAGGCGTAACCGGGGAGCTGTTTTTT. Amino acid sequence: CASSIGGTGVTGELFF.

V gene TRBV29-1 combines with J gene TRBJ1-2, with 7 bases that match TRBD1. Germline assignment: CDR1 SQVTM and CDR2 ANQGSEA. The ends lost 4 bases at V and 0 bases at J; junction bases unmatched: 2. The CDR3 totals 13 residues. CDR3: CSVGGQANYGYTF. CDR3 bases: TGCAGCGTTGGAGGACAGGCTAACTATGGCTACACCTTC. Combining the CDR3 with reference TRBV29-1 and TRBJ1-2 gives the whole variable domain SAVISQKPSRDICQRGTSLTIQCQVDSQVTMMFWYRQQPGQSLTLIATANQGSEATYESGFVIDKFPISRPNLTFSTLTVSNMSPEDSSIYLCSVGGQANYGYTFGSGTRLTVV.

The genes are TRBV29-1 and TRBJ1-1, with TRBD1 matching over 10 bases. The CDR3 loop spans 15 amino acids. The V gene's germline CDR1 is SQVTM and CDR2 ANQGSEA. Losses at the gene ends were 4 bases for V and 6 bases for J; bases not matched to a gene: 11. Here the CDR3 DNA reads TGCAGCGTTGGGATTAGGGCCGGGACAGGGGCTGAAGCTTTCTTT. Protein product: CSVGIRAGTGAEAFF.

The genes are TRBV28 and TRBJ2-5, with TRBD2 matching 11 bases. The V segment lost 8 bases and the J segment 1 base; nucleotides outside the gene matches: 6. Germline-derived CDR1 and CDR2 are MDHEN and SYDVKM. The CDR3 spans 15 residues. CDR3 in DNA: TGTGCCAGCCAGGGACTAGCGGAACTCCAAGAGACCCAGTACTTC. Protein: CASQGLAELQETQYF.